The entry below describes one TCR beta chain. What it recognizes is unknown. Between the trimmed V and J ends, which lost 5 bases and 6 bases, there was a span of 20 bases. The CDR3 spans 16 residues. The V gene's germline CDR1 is SGHAT and CDR2 FQNNGV. The sample belongs to a study of follicular helper T cells after annual influenza vaccination. Overall study findings and caveats: Day 7 ICOS+CD38+ clones later appeared mostly in ICOS-CD38- cTfh. Recurrent ICOS+CD38+ cTfh clonotypes included tetramer and AIM influenza-specific ones. ICOS+CD38+ cTfh clonality change tracked circulating plasmablast frequency change.

The time point here: 2015-2016 season, 7 days after influenza vaccination. TCRB was sequenced at Survey level resolution. Clones were read by immunoSEQ multiplex PCR, and TCRdb kept only the in-frame ones, dropping some. The sample lists about 7,300 clones, 65% to 85% occurring once. The material sequenced was CXCR5+ CD38- circulating T follicular helper cells from blood, taken 7 days after influenza vaccination. Subset specified: circulating Tfh, non-naive CD4+CXCR5+PD-1+ (ICOS+CD38+ or ICOS-CD38-). This sequence originates from an adult who received the influenza vaccine. The chain employs TRBV11-2 and TRBJ2-1; D is unclear. In nucleotides, the CDR3 is TGTGCCAGCAGCCCTCGCCTACTGGATCGTCGCAATGAGCAGTTCTTC. Translating it yields CASSPRLLDRRNEQFF.